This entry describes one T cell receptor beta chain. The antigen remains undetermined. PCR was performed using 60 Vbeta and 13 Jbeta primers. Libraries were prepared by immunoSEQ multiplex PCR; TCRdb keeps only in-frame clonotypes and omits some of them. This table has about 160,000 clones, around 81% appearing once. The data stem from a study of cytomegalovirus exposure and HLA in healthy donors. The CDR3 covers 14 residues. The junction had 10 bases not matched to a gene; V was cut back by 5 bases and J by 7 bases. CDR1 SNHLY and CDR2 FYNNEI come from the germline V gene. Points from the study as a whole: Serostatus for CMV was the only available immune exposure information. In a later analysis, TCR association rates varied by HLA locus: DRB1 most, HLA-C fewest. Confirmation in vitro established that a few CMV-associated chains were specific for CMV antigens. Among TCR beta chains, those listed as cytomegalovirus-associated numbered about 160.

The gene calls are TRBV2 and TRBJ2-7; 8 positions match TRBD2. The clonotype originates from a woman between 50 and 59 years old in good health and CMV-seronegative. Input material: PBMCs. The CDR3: CASSQREWSGEQYF. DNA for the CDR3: TGTGCCAGCAGTCAGCGGGAGTGGTCGGGGGAGCAGTACTTC.